The sequence of this T cell receptor (beta chain) was determined in a study of beta chain features in type 1 diabetes. Study-wide results and limits: Moderate but significant shortening of TCRB CDR3s was recorded in all four CD4+ subsets from Type 1 diabetes patients.

Expressed TCRB transcripts were sequenced, since all the RNA that had been isolated was reverse transcribed. Produced via immunoSEQ multiplex PCR; TCRdb's table is partial and in-frame only. The sample carries roughly 340,000 clones, about 12% recorded once. As concerns this clone: What it binds is unknown.

Trimming removed 5 bases from V and 2 bases from J, with 5 bases in between. Germline-derived CDR1 and CDR2 are SGHVS and FNYEAQ. This CDR3 comprises 12 residues. What was sequenced was naive CD4+ T cells from blood. The V and J genes are TRBV7-6 and TRBJ2-3; D unclear. This TCR came from a woman younger than 30 with type 1 diabetes. The CDR3 DNA reads as TGTGCCAGCAGCCTCTTCACAGATACGCAGTATTTT. Translated: CASSLFTDTQYF.